This record looks at one T cell receptor (beta chain) sequence and its context. The germline CDR1 and CDR2 sequences are SGHDT and YYEEEE. The CDR3 runs to 13 residues. The V end lost 1 base, the J end lost 2 bases, and 7 bases lay between the germline ends. The sample is drawn from a study of blood T cell repertoires in COVID-19. As for the study in general: PBMCs, B-cell-depleted T cells, or T cells provided the cDNA or gDNA that made up the material.

Libraries were prepared by immunoSEQ multiplex PCR; TCRdb keeps only in-frame clonotypes and omits some of them. The table has approximately 170,000 clones, around 85% seen once. This clonotype originated in a man aged 55 to 70 with active or convalescent COVID-19. The specimen was peripheral blood. V gene TRBV5-6 combines with J gene TRBJ2-7, with D possibly being TRBD2 (5 bases). CDR3 protein: CASSLQEAYEQYF. In DNA form, the CDR3 reads TGTGCCAGCAGCTTGCAGGAGGCCTACGAGCAGTACTTC.